A single sample is the source of the 14 T cell receptor beta chains below, sequenced in a study of post-analysis software for immune sequencing data. Study outcomes and limitations: Controls had lower frequencies than patients of four or five TRBV segments, which included TRBV5-6, TRBV5-1 and TRBV20-1.

These TCRs are of unknown antigen specificity. Prepared libraries of TCR beta cDNA carried unique molecular identifiers. TCRdb used MiXCR to reprocess the PCR reads, holding one entry per CDR3 protein. The profile covers 400,000 to 500,000 distinct CDR3 sequences, with more than 30% appearing a single time and approximately 7.1% taken by the ten largest. The sequenced material came from blood. Receptor source: a girl aged 2-10 years with multiple sclerosis.

The rearrangement links TRBV5-1 to TRBJ2-7; 8 bases agree with TRBD1. CDR1 SGHRS and CDR2 YFSETQ come from the germline V gene. The CDR3 covers 15 residues. J was trimmed by 0 bases and V by 4 bases; bases with no gene match: 6. The chain's CDR3 is CASSVRDRSSYEQYF. The CDR3 nucleotides are TGCGCCAGCAGCGTACGGGACAGGAGCTCCTACGAGCAGTACTTC.

The V gene is TRBV20-1, the J gene TRBJ2-3; TRBD2 matches 9 bases. CDR3 length: 16 residues. Germline lookup yields CDR1 DFQATT and CDR2 SNEGSKA (reference sequence). V gave up 6 bases and J gave up 6 bases; unmatched junction bases: 16. The CDR3 nucleotides are TGCAGTGCGGCCGGATCGCGGGAGGGGGTGATGGATACGCAGTATTTT. It specifies CSAAGSREGVMDTQYF.

The gene calls are TRBV7-6 and TRBJ2-7; TRBD2 agrees at 7 bases. Looked up from germline, CDR1 is SGHVS and CDR2 is FNYEAQ. The trim removed 5 bases at V and 2 bases at J, leaving 9 bases unmatched. This CDR3 is 15 amino acids long. The CDR3 bases are TGTGCCAGCAGCCCCAGGACTAGTCCACCCTACGAGCAGTACTTC. Translating gives CASSPRTSPPYEQYF.

This chain joins TRBV15 and TRBJ1-1; D remains ambiguous. The CDR3 loop spans 13 amino acids. Trimming took off 2 bases at V and 0 bases at J, with 4 bases between the two ends. The germline gives CDR1 LNHNV, CDR2 YYDKDF (reference sequence). The CDR3 here is CATSRLVNTEAFF. CDR3 DNA sequence: TGTGCCACCAGCAGATTGGTGAACACTGAAGCTTTCTTT.

This clonotype came up a few times. The J gene is TRBJ1-3, the V gene TRBV3-1; unclear D gene. V was shortened by 6 bases and J by 3 bases, with 9 bases between the two germline ends. From germline, CDR1 is LGHDT and CDR2 YNNKEL (reference sequence). This CDR3 has 13 residues. CDR3 nucleotides: TGTGCCAGCAGGCCGGGTAATGGAAACACCATATATTTT. Its protein product is CASRPGNGNTIYF.

In this sample, this clonotype turned up a few times. The chain joins TRBV29-1 to TRBJ2-5, with D possibly matching TRBD2 (7 bases). V shed 6 bases and J shed 5 bases, with 16 bases lying between them. Germline values: CDR1 SQVTM, CDR2 ANQGSEA. CDR3 length equals 13 residues. This chain's CDR3 is CSVSRGAGETQYF. Written as DNA, the CDR3 is TGCAGCGTGAGCCGGGGGGCGGGCGAGACCCAGTACTTC.

The chain carries TRBV5-1 and TRBJ1-1; D call uncertain. This CDR3 is built from 16 residues. V was pared by 1 base and J by 0 bases, with 13 bases between. CDR1 is SGHRS, CDR2 YFSETQ, per germline. The CDR3 is CASSLQSPRLNTEAFF. The CDR3 bases are TGCGCCAGCAGCTTGCAGAGTCCCAGACTGAACACTGAAGCTTTCTTT.

The count of this clonotype is one. The chain couples TRBV4-1 to TRBJ2-7; D is unresolved. The CDR3 totals 15 residues. Germline values: CDR1 MGHRA, CDR2 YSYEKL. V was clipped by 4 bases and J by 3 bases, with 16 bases between them. CDR3 sequence (DNA): TGCGCCAGCAGCCTATCCCGCGGAGTGGGCTACGAGCAGTACTTC. This sequence encodes CASSLSRGVGYEQYF.

As DNA, the CDR3 is TGTGCCACTAGGGACAGGACCATGAACACTGAAGCTTTCTTT. It encodes CATRDRTMNTEAFF. V and J are TRBV6-5 and TRBJ1-1; 8 nucleotides align to TRBD1. Germline V gives CDR1 MNHEY, CDR2 SVGAGI. The CDR3 loop spans 14 amino acids. With 10 bases clipped from V and 0 bases from J, the junction kept 7 bases outside the gene matches.

This rearrangement joins TRBV20-1 to TRBJ2-7; no definite D call. With 4 bases removed from V and 0 bases from J, the gap between germline ends came to 7 bases. CDR1 is DFQATT, CDR2 SNEGSKA, per germline (reference sequence). The CDR3 has 12 amino acids. Here the CDR3 reads CSANQHSYEQYF. As DNA, the CDR3 is TGCAGTGCTAATCAGCACTCCTACGAGCAGTACTTC.

This clonotype has just a few counts. The rearrangement links TRBV7-2 to TRBJ2-1; 7 nucleotides line up with TRBD2. Germline V CDR1 and CDR2: SGHTA, FQGNSA. The trim removed 6 bases at V and 1 base at J, leaving 6 bases unmatched. The CDR3 covers 15 residues. The CDR3 coding sequence is TGTGCCAGCAGTTTAAGCGGGGTTTCCTACAATGAGCAGTTCTTC. Translation gives CASSLSGVSYNEQFF. Drawing the rest from reference TRBV7-2 and TRBJ2-1, the complete variable domain is GAGVSQSPSNKVTEKGKDVELRCDPISGHTALYWYRQSLGQGLEFLIYFQGNSAPDKSGLPSDRFSAERTGGSVSTLTIQRTQQEDSAVYLCASSLSGVSYNEQFFGPGTRLTVL.

The chain has TRBV2 and TRBJ2-4, with D possibly TRBD2 on 6 matching bases. Gene TRBJ2-7 matches the end of the DNA better, so the J call may be wrong. Looked up from germline, CDR1 is SNHLY and CDR2 is FYNNEI. The CDR3 is made up of 11 amino acids. DNA for the CDR3: TGTGCCAGCCTCCTAGCGTACGAGCAGTACTTC. Translating it yields CASLLAYEQYF.

As DNA, the CDR3 is TGCGCCAGCAGCCAACATGCCGGGACAGGGATGAACTATGGCTACACCTTC. Protein sequence: CASSQHAGTGMNYGYTF. The V call is TRBV4-3, the J call TRBJ1-2; 9 bases fit TRBD1. This CDR3 contains 17 residues. CDR1 and CDR2 (germline): LGHNA, YSLEER. V lost 2 bases, J lost 2 bases, and 9 bases stayed unmatched.

V gene TRBV18 combines with J gene TRBJ1-1; D gene unclear. This CDR3 is 12 amino acids long. Germline CDR1 is KGHSH and CDR2 is LQKENI. V lost 2 bases to trimming and J lost 1 base, with 2 bases between them. The CDR3 DNA reads as TGTGCCAGCTCACCAAAGAACACTGAAGCTTTCTTT. Its translation is CASSPKNTEAFF.